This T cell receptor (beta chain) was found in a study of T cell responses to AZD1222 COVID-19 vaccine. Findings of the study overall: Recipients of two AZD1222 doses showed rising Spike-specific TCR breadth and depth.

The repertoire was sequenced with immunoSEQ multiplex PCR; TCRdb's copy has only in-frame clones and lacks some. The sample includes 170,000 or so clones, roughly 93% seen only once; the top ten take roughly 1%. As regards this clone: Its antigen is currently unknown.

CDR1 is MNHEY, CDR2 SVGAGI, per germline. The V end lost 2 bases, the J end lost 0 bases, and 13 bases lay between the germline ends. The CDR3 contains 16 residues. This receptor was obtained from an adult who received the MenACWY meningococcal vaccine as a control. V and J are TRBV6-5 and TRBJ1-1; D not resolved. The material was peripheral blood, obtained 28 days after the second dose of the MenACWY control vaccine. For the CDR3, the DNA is TGTGCCAGCAGTTACGACTCTTGGACCCTGAACACTGAAGCTTTCTTT. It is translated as CASSYDSWTLNTEAFF.